This T cell receptor (beta chain) came from a study of cytomegalovirus exposure and HLA in healthy donors. Background on the study: Earlier, some 180 million T cells were analyzed, and more than 100 million unique TCR beta sequences were found among them. Findings of the study overall: In terms of immune exposure information, only CMV serostatus was available. With further analysis later on, most CMV-associated TCR beta chains appeared HLA-restricted. Donors belonging to an Asian-associated ancestry cluster reportedly showed fewer N-insertions in productive TCRs than the 666-donor mean, according to what a later analysis found.

Primers included in the PCR were 60 Vbeta and 13 Jbeta primers. Only in-frame clones appear in the TCRdb table, and some are missing; sequencing was by immunoSEQ multiplex PCR. The sample lists some 170,000 clones; approximately 77% were seen once. Concerning this clone itself: Antigen: not known.

The CDR3 length is 15 residues. Germline CDR1 LGHNA, CDR2 YNFKEQ. Germline trimming cut 3 bases from V and 3 bases from J; bases unmatched to any gene: 6. Sequenced input: PBMCs. The V call is TRBV4-2, the J call TRBJ1-1; 8 nucleotides line up with TRBD1. This sequence was found in a man aged 25 to 40 in good health and CMV-seropositive. The CDR3 here is CASSHRTGMDTEAFF. CDR3 sequence (DNA): TGTGCCAGCAGCCACCGGACAGGGATGGACACTGAAGCTTTCTTT.